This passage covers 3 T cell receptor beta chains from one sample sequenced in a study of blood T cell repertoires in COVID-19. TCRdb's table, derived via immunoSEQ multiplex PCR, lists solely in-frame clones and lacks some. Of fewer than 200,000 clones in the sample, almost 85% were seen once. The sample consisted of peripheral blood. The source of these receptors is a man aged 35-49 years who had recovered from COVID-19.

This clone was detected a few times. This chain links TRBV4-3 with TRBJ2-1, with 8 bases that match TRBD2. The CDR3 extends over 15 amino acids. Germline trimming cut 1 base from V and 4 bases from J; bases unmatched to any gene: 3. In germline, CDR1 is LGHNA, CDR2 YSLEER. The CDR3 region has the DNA TGCGCCAGCAGCCAAGCCGGGACTAGTTACAATGAGCAGTTCTTC. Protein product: CASSQAGTSYNEQFF.

The CDR3 region is CASSRGGGLAGDNEQFF. The CDR3 DNA follows: TGTGCCAGCAGCAGAGGGGGGGGACTAGCGGGAGACAATGAGCAGTTCTTC. The chain recombines TRBV11-2 with TRBJ2-1; 14 nucleotides line up with TRBD2. Trimming cost V 5 bases and J 5 bases; bases outside gene matches: 8. The CDR3 contains 17 residues. Germline lookup yields CDR1 SGHAT and CDR2 FQNNGV.

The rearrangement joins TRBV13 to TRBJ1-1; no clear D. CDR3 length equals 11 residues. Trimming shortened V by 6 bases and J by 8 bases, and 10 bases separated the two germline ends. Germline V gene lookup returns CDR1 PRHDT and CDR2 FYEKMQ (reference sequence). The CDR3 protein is CASRFGQEAFF. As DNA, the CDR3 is TGTGCCAGCAGATTTGGGCAGGAAGCTTTCTTT. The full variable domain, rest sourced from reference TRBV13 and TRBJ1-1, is AAGVIQSPRHLIKEKRETATLKCYPIPRHDTVYWYQQGPGQDPQFLISFYEKMQSDKGSIPDRFSAQQFSDYHSELNMSSLELGDSALYFCASRFGQEAFFGQGTRLTVV.